This is a list of T cell receptor beta chains from one sample in a study of shared clonotypes between healthy human individuals. The assay was immunoSEQ multiplex PCR, and TCRdb's table has in-frame clones only and misses some. This sample has over a million clones, with 75% to 80% found just once. Sequenced material: memory CD4+ T cells from PBMCs. The receptors stem from a young man in good health. Some clones in this sample may be carry-over from other donors' samples. The CDR3 runs from the conserved cysteine through the conserved F or W. The D gene is left open where the match is weak. Not all rows give a size; the values are once, few, many and, for expanded clones, a class.

CDR3 protein | CDR3 DNA | D gene | J gene | V gene | clone size
CASSSPSRTYNEQFF | TGTGCCAGCAGCTCCCCGTCCAGGACCTACAATGAGCAGTTCTTC | - | TRBJ2-1 | TRBV11-3 | -
CASSFDRAGANVLTF | TGTGCCAGCAGCTTCGACAGGGCGGGGGCCAACGTCCTGACTTTC | TRBD1 | TRBJ2-6 | TRBV11-2 | -
CASGLTSRGDTQYF | TGCGCCAGCGGGCTGACTAGCAGGGGGGATACGCAGTATTTT | - | TRBJ2-3 | TRBV5-1 | once
CASSVGLGQGGYNEQFF | TGTGCCAGCAGCGTAGGGTTAGGTCAGGGAGGCTACAATGAGCAGTTCTTC | - | TRBJ2-1 | TRBV9 | -
CASSLRRGSSYNEQFF | TGTGCCAGCAGCTTGCGGCGGGGGAGCTCCTACAATGAGCAGTTCTTC | TRBD2 | TRBJ2-1 | TRBV5-6 | -
CASSLAMSTEAFF | TGCGCCAGCAGCTTGGCGATGAGCACTGAAGCTTTCTTT | - | TRBJ1-1 | TRBV5-1 | -
CASSVPTSGSTDTQYF | TGTGCCAGCAGCGTACCCACTAGCGGGAGCACAGATACGCAGTATTTT | TRBD2 | TRBJ2-3 | TRBV9 | -
CASREGNTDTQYF | TGTGCCTCTCGGGAGGGAAACACAGATACGCAGTATTTT | TRBD2 | TRBJ2-3 | TRBV19 | -
CASSASPGAHWMNTEAFF | TGTGCCAGCAGCGCTTCTCCAGGGGCCCATTGGATGAACACTGAAGCTTTCTTT | - | TRBJ1-1 | TRBV5-4 | few
CATNPGQEGGYTF | TGTGCCACCAACCCAGGACAGGAAGGTGGCTACACCTTC | TRBD1 | TRBJ1-2 | TRBV15 | -
CASRHRRGTGELFF | TGTGCCAGCAGACACCGGCGGGGGACCGGGGAGCTGTTTTTT | TRBD2 | TRBJ2-2 | TRBV6-6 | -
CASSRRTNYGYTF | TGTGCCAGCAGTCGCAGAACCAACTATGGCTACACCTTC | - | TRBJ1-2 | TRBV28 | -
CASSIRQGSSSGANVLTF | TGTGCCAGTAGTATACGACAGGGCTCGAGCTCTGGGGCCAACGTCCTGACTTTC | TRBD1 | TRBJ2-6 | TRBV19 | -
CATSKEGTSARYSQFF | TGTGCCACCAGCAAGGAGGGCACTAGTGCCCGATACTCCCAGTTCTTC | - | TRBJ2-1 | TRBV15 | -
CASSLTSGNTGELFF | TGTGCCAGCAGCTTGACTAGCGGGAACACCGGGGAGCTGTTTTTT | TRBD2 | TRBJ2-2 | TRBV5-4 | once
CASSPRRESGYTF | TGCGCCAGCAGTCCCCGTAGGGAGTCTGGCTACACCTTC | - | TRBJ1-2 | TRBV4-3 | few
CASSQLAGRLSYEQYF | TGTGCCAGCAGTCAACTAGCGGGTCGACTTTCCTACGAGCAGTACTTC | TRBD2 | TRBJ2-7 | TRBV7-9 | -
CAWSSPRRALGYNQPQHF | TGTGCCTGGAGTTCCCCACGCCGGGCCCTGGGGTACAATCAGCCCCAGCATTTT | - | TRBJ1-5 | TRBV30 | -
CASTLGGGWGEAFF | TGTGCCAGCACCCTAGGTGGGGGCTGGGGTGAAGCTTTCTTT | - | TRBJ1-1 | TRBV2 | -
CATSRGADTQYF | TGTGCCACCAGCAGAGGAGCTGATACGCAGTATTTT | - | TRBJ2-3 | TRBV15 | -
CAWSALGFITEAFF | TGTGCCTGGAGTGCTTTAGGTTTTATCACTGAAGCTTTCTTT | - | TRBJ1-1 | TRBV30 | -
CATSRDRPSGRVSRRSYNEQFF | TGTGCCACCAGCAGAGATCGACCCAGCGGGAGGGTAAGTCGGCGCTCCTACAATGAGCAGTTCTTC | TRBD2 | TRBJ2-1 | TRBV15 | -
CASSRRDNSLETQYF | TGTGCCAGTAGTAGAAGGGACAACAGTTTAGAGACCCAGTACTTC | - | TRBJ2-5 | TRBV19 | -
CASRPEGLRPQHF | TGTGCCAGCAGACCCGAGGGTTTAAGGCCCCAGCATTTT | - | TRBJ1-5 | TRBV28 | -
CASSSKLAGVPDTQYF | TGTGCCAGCAGCAGCAAACTAGCGGGGGTTCCAGATACGCAGTATTTT | TRBD2 | TRBJ2-3 | TRBV5-7 | -
CASSEFRINQPQHF | TGTGCCAGCAGTGAGTTCAGGATCAATCAGCCCCAGCATTTT | - | TRBJ1-5 | TRBV2 | -
CASSASGLAAPYEQYF | TGTGCCAGCAGTGCATCGGGACTAGCGGCGCCCTACGAGCAGTACTTC | TRBD2 | TRBJ2-7 | TRBV2 | -
CASFSPGTSEFREQYF | TGTGCCAGCTTTTCCCCCGGGACTAGCGAATTCAGGGAGCAGTACTTC | TRBD2 | TRBJ2-7 | TRBV28 | -
CASSYRVNMDEKLFF | TGTGCCAGCAGCTACAGGGTGAACATGGATGAAAAACTGTTTTTT | - | TRBJ1-4 | TRBV6-1 | once
CASSHIAQSSYNEQFF | TGTGCCAGCAGTCATATTGCTCAGAGCTCCTACAATGAGCAGTTCTTC | - | TRBJ2-1 | TRBV14 | -
CASSSLQGGNQPQHF | TGTGCCAGCAGTTCCCTACAGGGGGGGAATCAGCCCCAGCATTTT | TRBD1 | TRBJ1-5 | TRBV27 | -
CSVEGPGDETQYF | TGCAGCGTTGAAGGCCCAGGGGATGAGACCCAGTACTTC | - | TRBJ2-5 | TRBV29-1 | -
CASSSGASNQPQHF | TGTGCCAGCAGTTCGGGGGCCAGCAATCAGCCCCAGCATTTT | - | TRBJ1-5 | TRBV6-5 | once
CASSVRPGPTDGYTF | TGTGCCAGCAGCGTAAGGCCGGGACCCACGGACGGCTACACCTTC | - | TRBJ1-2 | TRBV9 | -
CASVSGTSAGRSEQFF | TGTGCCAGCGTCTCCGGGACTAGCGCCGGGAGGAGTGAGCAGTTCTTC | TRBD2 | TRBJ2-1 | TRBV7-2 | few
CASRSVIALSYEQYF | TGTGCCAGCAGATCCGTAATAGCCCTCTCCTACGAGCAGTACTTC | - | TRBJ2-7 | TRBV6-6 | once
CATRGTSGRSNEQFF | TGTGCCACCCGTGGGACTAGCGGGAGATCTAATGAGCAGTTCTTC | TRBD2 | TRBJ2-1 | TRBV6-4 | -
CASSDSQGRIVFPTNEKLFF | TGTGCCAGCAGTGACTCCCAGGGGCGGATTGTCTTCCCAACTAATGAAAAACTGTTTTTT | - | TRBJ1-4 | TRBV6-4 | -
CASSSTSGRSDTQYF | TGTGCCAGCAGCTCTACTAGCGGGAGATCCGATACGCAGTATTTT | TRBD2 | TRBJ2-3 | TRBV11-3 | -
CASSVSPTVNTEAFF | TGTGCCAGCAGCGTCTCCCCGACAGTGAACACTGAAGCTTTCTTT | - | TRBJ1-1 | TRBV9 | few
CASTVTGDYGYTF | TGCGCCAGCACCGTTACAGGGGACTATGGCTACACCTTC | TRBD1 | TRBJ1-2 | TRBV4-3 | -
CASSFTQAPGANVLTF | TGTGCCAGCAGCTTTACACAGGCCCCTGGGGCCAACGTCCTGACTTTC | - | TRBJ2-6 | TRBV11-2 | few
CASSGTGEANEQFF | TGTGCCAGCAGTGGGACAGGGGAAGCCAATGAGCAGTTCTTC | TRBD1 | TRBJ2-1 | TRBV2 | once
CASRRSAGLQDYEQYF | TGTGCCAGCAGACGCTCCGCGGGACTACAGGACTACGAGCAGTACTTC | TRBD2 | TRBJ2-7 | TRBV27 | many
CASRNPRYGYTF | TGTGCCAGTAGGAACCCGCGCTATGGCTACACCTTC | - | TRBJ1-2 | TRBV19 | -
CASSSGGLFF | TGTGCCAGCAGTTCTGGGGGGCTGTTTTTT | - | TRBJ2-2 | TRBV6-5 | -
CASSQGQSTDTQYF | TGCGCCAGCAGCCAGGGACAGAGCACAGATACGCAGTATTTT | TRBD1 | TRBJ2-3 | TRBV5-1 | -
CASSSSDRGSGEQYF | TGTGCCAGCAGTTCCTCGGACAGGGGATCCGGCGAGCAGTACTTC | TRBD1 | TRBJ2-7 | TRBV6-6 | -
CASSSQIHWTGHGYTF | TGTGCCAGCAGTTCGCAGATCCACTGGACAGGCCATGGCTACACCTTC | TRBD1 | TRBJ1-2 | TRBV28 | -
CASSPRTSGTTDTQYF | TGTGCCAGCAGCCCACGGACTAGCGGAACCACAGATACGCAGTATTTT | TRBD2 | TRBJ2-3 | TRBV7-9 | -
CASSEMGNPRQETQYF | TGTGCCAGCAGTGAAATGGGTAACCCCCGCCAAGAGACCCAGTACTTC | - | TRBJ2-5 | TRBV6-1 | once
CASSGGAAGAYEQYF | TGTGCCAGCAGTGGGGGGGCGGCGGGAGCATACGAGCAGTACTTC | - | TRBJ2-7 | TRBV6-1 | -
CASSSSTGGGETQYF | TGCGCCAGCAGCTCTTCGACAGGAGGAGGAGAGACCCAGTACTTC | - | TRBJ2-5 | TRBV5-1 | -
CASSQSTGAGETQYF | TGCGCCAGCAGCCAATCGACAGGGGCAGGGGAGACCCAGTACTTC | TRBD1 | TRBJ2-5 | TRBV4-3 | few
CASSRRQGLTDTQYF | TGTGCCAGCAGCCGCAGACAGGGCCTCACAGATACGCAGTATTTT | TRBD1 | TRBJ2-3 | TRBV11-3 | few
CASSQDRTGGANVLTF | TGTGCCAGCAGCCAAGACCGGACAGGTGGGGCCAACGTCCTGACTTTC | TRBD1 | TRBJ2-6 | TRBV4-2 | -